The 17 T cell receptor beta chains below were found in one sample sequenced in a study of T cell responses to AZD1222 COVID-19 vaccine. Sequencing used immunoSEQ multiplex PCR; TCRdb keeps in-frame clones, though not all of them. This table has more than 110,000 clones, about nine tenths appearing once. Sequenced material: peripheral blood, taken 28 days after the second AZD1222 dose. These receptors were obtained from an adult who received the AZD1222 COVID-19 vaccine.

The chain links TRBV6-5 to TRBJ1-2; D is possibly TRBD1 (6 bases). The CDR3 runs to 12 residues. CDR1 and CDR2 (germline): MNHEY, SVGAGI. V was cut by 6 bases and J by 5 bases, with 10 bases left in between. CDR3 protein: CASSDTGYGYTF. As DNA, the CDR3 is TGTGCCAGCAGCGATACAGGGTATGGCTACACCTTC.

The CDR3 spells CASSKTGDMNTEAFF. The CDR3 nucleotides read TGTGCCAGCTCCAAGACAGGGGATATGAACACTGAAGCTTTCTTT. The chain joins TRBV18 to TRBJ1-1; 8 positions agree with TRBD1. V lost 6 bases and J lost 0; bases outside the gene matches: 6. CDR1 is KGHSH and CDR2 is LQKENI in the germline V gene. CDR3 length: 15 amino acids.

J is TRBJ1-1 and V is TRBV28, with D perhaps TRBD1 (5 bases). The V gene lost 7 bases and the J gene lost 1 base, with 13 bases spanning the gap. Germline CDR1 is MDHEN and CDR2 is SYDVKM. This CDR3 comprises 14 residues. DNA for the CDR3: TGTGCCAGCACACTCCCCCAGGGGAACACTGAAGCTTTCTTT. It is translated as CASTLPQGNTEAFF.

This sequence joins TRBV27 and TRBJ1-4, with a weak D call TRBD1 (5 bases). V lost 8 bases and J lost 3, with 19 bases in between. CDR3 length: 16 residues. In germline, CDR1 is MNHEY, CDR2 SMNVEV (reference sequence). The CDR3 sequence is CASGFGGSRSNEKLFF. The CDR3 nucleotides are TGTGCCAGCGGATTTGGGGGGAGCAGGTCTAATGAAAAACTGTTTTTT.

This clone was seen just once. This chain links TRBV28 with TRBJ2-1; 8 bases line up with TRBD2. The V gene's germline CDR1 is MDHEN and CDR2 SYDVKM. This CDR3 is built from 17 residues. Losses at the gene ends were 3 bases for V and 0 bases for J; bases not matched to a gene: 7. The CDR3 region has the DNA TGTGCCAGCAGTTTGCCCCTAGCGGGTGGCTCCTACAATGAGCAGTTCTTC. As protein: CASSLPLAGGSYNEQFF. Full variable domain (missing parts from reference TRBV28 and TRBJ2-1): DVKVTQSSRYLVKRTGEKVFLECVQDMDHENMFWYRQDPGLGLRLIYFSYDVKMKEKGDIPEGYSVSREKKERFSLILESASTNQTSMYLCASSLPLAGGSYNEQFFGPGTRLTVL.

The J gene is TRBJ2-3, the V gene TRBV11-2, with D possibly being TRBD1 or TRBD2 (5 bases each). With 5 bases removed from V and 7 bases from J, the gap between germline ends came to 22 bases. CDR1 SGHAT and CDR2 FQNNGV come from the germline V gene. CDR3 length: 16 residues. CDR3 region: CASSTISGPRTHTQYF. The CDR3 DNA is TGTGCCAGCAGCACGATCTCGGGACCAAGAACCCATACGCAGTATTTT.

The chain recombines TRBV9 with TRBJ1-2; a possible D gene is TRBD1 (5 bases). The V and J ends lost 4 bases and 1 base respectively, with 14 bases between them. This CDR3 is built from 15 residues. Per germline, CDR1 SGDLS and CDR2 YYNGEE. The CDR3 DNA follows: TGTGCCAGCAGCAGCTCCGGGACGGATAACTATGGCTACACCTTC. Its translation is CASSSSGTDNYGYTF.

The chain is built from TRBV18 and TRBJ2-2; D may be TRBD1 or TRBD2 (5 bases each). The germline V gene has CDR1 KGHSH and CDR2 LQKENI. V was cut by 3 bases and J by 3 bases, with 8 bases left in between. CDR3 length: 14 residues. The CDR3 reads CASSPGTDTGELFF. The CDR3 region has the DNA TGTGCCAGCTCACCTGGGACGGACACCGGGGAGCTGTTTTTT.

This chain links TRBV19 with TRBJ1-2; no firm D call. Trimming removed 6 bases from V and 1 base from J, with 21 bases in between. The germline V gene encodes CDR1 LNHDA and CDR2 SQIVND (reference sequence). The CDR3 consists of 17 residues. The CDR3 DNA sequence: TGTGCCAGTAGCCCCCCTCTCGGCCGACGCTTTAACTATGGCTACACCTTC. Encoded protein: CASSPPLGRRFNYGYTF.

The rearrangement uses TRBV6-5 and TRBJ2-1; TRBD1 might be the D (5 bases). CDR1 and CDR2 from the germline V gene are MNHEY and SVGAGI. The V gene lost 6 bases and the J gene lost 2 bases, with 14 bases spanning the gap. This CDR3 has 15 residues. CDR3 sequence reads: CASRRRVVTYNEQFF. Written as DNA, the CDR3 is TGTGCCAGCAGACGCAGGGTTGTGACCTACAATGAGCAGTTCTTC.

The chain combines TRBV2 with TRBJ1-5, with 8 bases identical to TRBD1. This CDR3 region has 15 residues. The J segment lost 6 bases and the V segment lost 6 bases, leaving 10 bases of the junction unmatched. Per the germline V gene, CDR1 is SNHLY and CDR2 is FYNNEI. The CDR3 bases are TGTGCCAGCAGGACTGATGGACAGGGAGGTCAGCCCCAGCATTTT. Its protein is CASRTDGQGGQPQHF.

This clone turned up a few times. This chain links TRBV2 with TRBJ2-2, with TRBD1 as a possible D gene (5 bases). The CDR3 sequence is 17 residues long. CDR1 and CDR2 from the germline V gene are SNHLY and FYNNEI. Trimming stripped 1 base from V and 0 bases from J, with 12 bases between. CDR3 residues: CASSEGGLASNTGELFF. The CDR3 DNA follows: TGTGCCAGCAGTGAAGGGGGCCTCGCCTCGAACACCGGGGAGCTGTTTTTT.

V and J are TRBV10-3 and TRBJ1-2, with D hard to call. CDR1 and CDR2 from the germline V gene are ENHRY and SYGVKD. This CDR3 region has 14 residues. V lost 3 bases to trimming and J lost 2 bases, with 10 bases between them. The DNA of the CDR3 is TGTGCCATCAGTGATCAGATTCTCAACTATGGCTACACCTTC. Amino acid sequence: CAISDQILNYGYTF.

The DNA of the CDR3 is TGTGCCAGCAGTGGGGGAAGGGGGCTTAATAATTCACCCCTCCACTTT. As protein: CASSGGRGLNNSPLHF. This chain links TRBV28 with TRBJ1-6; the match to TRBD1 covers 7 bases. The germline CDR1 and CDR2 sequences are MDHEN and SYDVKM. The trim removed 5 bases at V and 5 bases at J, leaving 9 bases unmatched. The CDR3 is 16 amino acids.

This chain connects TRBV19 to TRBJ1-6; TRBD1 is a possible D gene (5 bases). CDR1 is LNHDA and CDR2 is SQIVND in the germline V gene (reference sequence). Trimming pared 3 bases from V and 7 bases from J, leaving 16 bases between. CDR3 size: 16 residues. CDR3 sequence (DNA): TGTGCCAGTAGTATTGCGGGGCAGGGCATGAATTCACCCCTCCACTTT. Protein sequence: CASSIAGQGMNSPLHF.

This sequence joins TRBV7-9 and TRBJ1-1, with no clear D. Germline values: CDR1 SEHNR, CDR2 FQNEAQ (reference sequence). Trimming stripped 1 base from V and 3 bases from J, with 9 bases between. The CDR3 contains 14 residues. CDR3: CASSLETGYTEAFF. CDR3 in DNA: TGTGCCAGCAGCTTAGAGACGGGATACACTGAAGCTTTCTTT. Variable domain in full (rest from reference TRBV7-9 and TRBJ1-1): DTGVSQNPRHKITKRGQNVTFRCDPISEHNRLYWYRQTLGQGPEFLTYFQNEAQLEKSRLLSDRFSAERPKGSFSTLEIQRTEQGDSAMYLCASSLETGYTEAFFGQGTRLTVV.

V is TRBV19 and J is TRBJ2-7; D is tentatively TRBD1 or TRBD2 (5 bases each). The V gene's germline CDR1 is LNHDA and CDR2 SQIVND (reference sequence). This CDR3 spans 13 amino acids. Trimming took off 9 bases at V and 0 bases at J, with 12 bases between the two ends. For the CDR3, the DNA is TGTGCCAGCAGCAGGGACCCCTCCTACGAGCAGTACTTC. Residues: CASSRDPSYEQYF.